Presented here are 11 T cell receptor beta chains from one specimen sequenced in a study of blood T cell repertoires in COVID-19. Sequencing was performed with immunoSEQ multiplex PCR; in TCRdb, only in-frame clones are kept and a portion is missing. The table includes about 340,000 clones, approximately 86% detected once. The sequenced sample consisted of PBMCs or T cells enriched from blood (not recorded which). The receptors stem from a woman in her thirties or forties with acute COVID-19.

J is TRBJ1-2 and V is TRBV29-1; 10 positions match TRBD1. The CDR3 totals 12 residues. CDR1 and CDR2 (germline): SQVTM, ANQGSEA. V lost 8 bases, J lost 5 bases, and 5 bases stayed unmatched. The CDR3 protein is CSSTGGGYGYTF. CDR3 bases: TGCAGCTCGACAGGGGGCGGTTATGGCTACACCTTC. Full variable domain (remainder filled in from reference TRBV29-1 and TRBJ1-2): SAVISQKPSRDICQRGTSLTIQCQVDSQVTMMFWYRQQPGQSLTLIATANQGSEATYESGFVIDKFPISRPNLTFSTLTVSNMSPEDSSIYLCSSTGGGYGYTFGSGTRLTVV.

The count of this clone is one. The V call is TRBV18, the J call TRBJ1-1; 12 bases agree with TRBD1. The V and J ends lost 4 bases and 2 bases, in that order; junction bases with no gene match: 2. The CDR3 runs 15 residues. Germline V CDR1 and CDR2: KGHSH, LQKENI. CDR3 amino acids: CASSRGTGGNTEAFF. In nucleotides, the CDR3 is TGTGCCAGCTCACGTGGGACAGGGGGCAACACTGAAGCTTTCTTT.

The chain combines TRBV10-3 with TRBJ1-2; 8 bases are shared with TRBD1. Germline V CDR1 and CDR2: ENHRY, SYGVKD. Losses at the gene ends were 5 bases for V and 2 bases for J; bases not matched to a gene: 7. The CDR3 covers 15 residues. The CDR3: CAISIPGQENYGYTF. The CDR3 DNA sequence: TGTGCCATCAGTATTCCGGGACAGGAGAACTATGGCTACACCTTC.

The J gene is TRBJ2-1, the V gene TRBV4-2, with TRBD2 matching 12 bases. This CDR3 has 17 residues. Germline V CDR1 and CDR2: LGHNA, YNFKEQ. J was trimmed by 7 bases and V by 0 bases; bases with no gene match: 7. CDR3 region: CASSQDWLAGGRNEQFF. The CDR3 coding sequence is TGTGCCAGCAGCCAAGATTGGCTAGCGGGAGGGCGAAATGAGCAGTTCTTC.

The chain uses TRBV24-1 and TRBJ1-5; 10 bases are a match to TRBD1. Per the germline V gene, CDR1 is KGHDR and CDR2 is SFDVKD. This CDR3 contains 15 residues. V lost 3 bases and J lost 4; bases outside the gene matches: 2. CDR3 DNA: TGTGCCACCAGTGATCCGGACAGGGGGAATCAGCCCCAGCATTTT. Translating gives CATSDPDRGNQPQHF.

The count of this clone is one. The CDR3 is CASTTYANEKLFF. The CDR3 DNA is TGTGCCAGCACAACCTACGCTAATGAAAAACTGTTTTTT. The rearrangement joins TRBV28 to TRBJ1-4; D is unresolved. Germline V gene sequence: CDR1 MDHEN, CDR2 SYDVKM. This CDR3 is built from 13 residues. Between the trimmed V and J ends, which lost 7 bases and 3 bases, there was a span of 9 bases.

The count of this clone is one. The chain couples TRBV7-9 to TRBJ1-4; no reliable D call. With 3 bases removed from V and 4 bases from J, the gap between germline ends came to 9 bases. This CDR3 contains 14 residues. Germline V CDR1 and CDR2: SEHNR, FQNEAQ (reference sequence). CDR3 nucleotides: TGTGCCAGCAGCTTGAGGCGGTTTAATGAAAAACTGTTTTTT. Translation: CASSLRRFNEKLFF.

The CDR3 DNA is TGTGCCAGCAGCTTCGACAGGGGCGCGGATGAAGCTTTCTTT. Its protein is CASSFDRGADEAFF. This chain links TRBV7-2 with TRBJ1-1; 8 bases are shared with TRBD1. Per the germline V gene, CDR1 is SGHTA and CDR2 is FQGNSA. Trimming removed 3 bases from V and 7 bases from J; junction bases left unmatched: 7. The CDR3 loop spans 14 amino acids.

CDR3 nucleotides: TGTGCCAGCAGCCTTAGGGGTAGGAGCAATCAGCCCCAGCATTTT. It yields the protein CASSLRGRSNQPQHF. The rearrangement joins TRBV5-8 to TRBJ1-5, with D maybe TRBD1 (5 bases). Trimming shortened V by 4 bases and J by 1 base, and 12 bases separated the two germline ends. From germline, CDR1 is SGHTS and CDR2 YDEGEE. This CDR3 region has 15 residues.

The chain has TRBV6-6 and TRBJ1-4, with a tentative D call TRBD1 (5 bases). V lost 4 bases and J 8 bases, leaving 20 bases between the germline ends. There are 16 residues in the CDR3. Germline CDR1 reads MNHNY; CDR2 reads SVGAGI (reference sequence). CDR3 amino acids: CASSWPAGGVREKLFF. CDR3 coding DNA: TGTGCCAGCAGTTGGCCAGCGGGGGGGGTTAGGGAAAAACTGTTTTTT.

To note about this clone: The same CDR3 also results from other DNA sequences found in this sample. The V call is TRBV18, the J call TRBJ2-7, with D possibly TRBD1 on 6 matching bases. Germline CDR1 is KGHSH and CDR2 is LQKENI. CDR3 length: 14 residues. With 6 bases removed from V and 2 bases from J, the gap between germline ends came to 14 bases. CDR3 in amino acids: CASSPPGVPYEQYF. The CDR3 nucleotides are TGTGCCAGCTCCCCTCCAGGGGTCCCCTACGAGCAGTACTTC.